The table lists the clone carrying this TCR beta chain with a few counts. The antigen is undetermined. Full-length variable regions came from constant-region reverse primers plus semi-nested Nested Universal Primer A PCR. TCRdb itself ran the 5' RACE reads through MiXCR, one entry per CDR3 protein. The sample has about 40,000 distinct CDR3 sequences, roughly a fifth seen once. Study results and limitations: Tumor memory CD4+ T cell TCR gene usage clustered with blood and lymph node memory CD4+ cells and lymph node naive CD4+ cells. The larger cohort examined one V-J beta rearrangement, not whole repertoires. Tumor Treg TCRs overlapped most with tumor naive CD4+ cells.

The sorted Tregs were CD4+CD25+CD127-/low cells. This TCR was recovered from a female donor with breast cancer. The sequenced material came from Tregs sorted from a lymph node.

In DNA, the CDR3 is TGTGCCAGCAGCCAAGACAGGGCCACCGGGGAGCTGTTTTTT. Its protein product is CASSQDRATGELFF. The V call is TRBV2, the J call TRBJ2-2; 7 nucleotides agree with TRBD1. Trimming removed 6 bases from V and 4 bases from J; junction bases left unmatched: 5. This CDR3 spans 14 amino acids. CDR1 and CDR2 from the germline V gene are SNHLY and FYNNEI.